Each of the 27 T cell receptor beta chains below was sequenced from the same sample in a study of CD8+CD57+ T cells in acquired aplastic anemia. Genomic DNA constituted the template upon which TCR beta VDJ and CDR3 profiling was performed. One entry per CDR3 protein results from TCRdb running MiXCR on the reads. The repertoire holds about 160,000 distinct CDR3 sequences, with 40% to 55% as singletons. Flow cytometry had shown expanded CD8+CD57+ cells in the patients chosen for sequencing. Sequences were obtained from sorted CD4+, CD8+, or CD8+CD57+ T cells (not recorded which) from PBMCs. All receptors come from a human donor with aplastic anemia.

The chain couples TRBV2 to TRBJ1-2; TRBD1 is a possible D gene (5 bases). Germline V lookup: CDR1 SNHLY, CDR2 FYNNEI. Trimming removed 6 bases from V and 5 bases from J, with 13 bases in between. This CDR3 is built from 13 residues. DNA for the CDR3: TGTGCCAGCAGAGGGGAACGTGCTTATGGCTACACCTTC. It is translated as CASRGERAYGYTF.

In this sample, this clonotype turned up a few times. This may be a read error, as it is one base from a much larger clone. The V and J genes are TRBV7-2 and TRBJ2-3; D unclear. CDR1 is SGHTA, CDR2 FQGNSA, per germline. The CDR3 covers 14 residues. CDR3 coding DNA: TGTGCCAGCAGCTTAGCCTCGATCACAGATACGCGGTATTTT. This translates into CASSLASITDTRYF.

The chain is built from TRBV6-2 or TRBV6-3 and TRBJ2-7, with TRBD1 matching over 7 bases. V gave up 7 bases and J gave up 7 bases; unmatched junction bases: 13. The germline V gene has CDR1 MNHEY and CDR2 SVGEGT. The CDR3 runs to 14 residues. DNA of the CDR3: TGTGCCAGCACCAACGGGGTAGGGGGCTGGGAGCAGTACTTC. Its translation: CASTNGVGGWEQYF.

This clonotype has more than one count but fewer than ten. The chain carries TRBV5-6 and TRBJ2-4; D is perhaps TRBD2 (6 bases). V shed 2 bases and J shed 5 bases, with 11 bases lying between them. Per germline, CDR1 SGHDT and CDR2 YYEEEE. The CDR3 is made up of 14 amino acids. As DNA, the CDR3 is TGTGCCAGCAGCTTTTGGGGAGGCGAAAACATTCAGTACTTC. It is translated as CASSFWGGENIQYF. Based on the CDR3 plus reference TRBV5-6 and TRBJ2-4, the full variable domain is DAGVTQSPTHLIKTRGQQVTLRCSPKSGHDTVSWYQQALGQGPQFIFQYYEEEERQRGNFPDRFSGHQFPNYSSELNVNALLLGDSALYLCASSFWGGENIQYFGAGTRLSVL.

As for this clonotype: A junction boundary mismatches the germline segment, possibly from a read error. V gene TRBV2 combines with J gene TRBJ1-1; no clear D gene. CDR3 length equals 13 residues. Germline assignment: CDR1 SNHLY and CDR2 FYNNEI. The CDR3: CASVAELNTEDLF. The CDR3 nucleotides read TGTGCCAGCGTTGCAGAGTTGAACACTGAAGATCTCTTT.

This clonotype was seen ten or more times. The DNA for the CDR3 is TGTGCCAGCAGCTTAGCGTCGGAAAGCTCCTACAATGAGCAGTTCTTC. This encodes CASSLASESSYNEQFF. The rearrangement joins TRBV7-2 to TRBJ2-1; D gene unclear. The germline CDR1 and CDR2 sequences are SGHTA and FQGNSA. The CDR3 consists of 16 residues. Trimming cost V 0 bases and J 0 bases, with 9 bases left between them.

The V call is TRBV20-1, the J call TRBJ2-7; 7 nucleotides match TRBD1. CDR3 length: 13 residues. Germline-derived CDR1 and CDR2 are DFQATT and SNEGSKA (reference sequence). V lost 1 base to trimming and J lost 7 bases; unmatched junction nucleotides: 7. The CDR3 DNA follows: TGCAGTGCTAGAGGGGGACAGTCGGAGGAGCAGTACTTC. It yields the protein CSARGGQSEEQYF.

The J gene is TRBJ2-5, the V gene TRBV4-1; 8 nucleotides agree with TRBD2. V shed 4 bases, J shed 2 bases, and the junction held 6 bases outside the gene matches. The CDR3 extends over 15 amino acids. The germline V gene has CDR1 MGHRA and CDR2 YSYEKL. The CDR3 region is CASSRLGTRQETQYF. The CDR3 coding sequence is TGCGCCAGCAGCCGGTTGGGGACTAGACAAGAGACCCAGTACTTC.

As DNA, the CDR3 is TGTGCCATCAGCCCGGACAGGGGAGGGTACGAGCAGTACTTC. Its protein product is CAISPDRGGYEQYF. J is TRBJ2-7 and V is TRBV10-3; 9 bases map to TRBD1. The CDR3 totals 14 residues. Germline CDR1 ENHRY, CDR2 SYGVKD. The V gene end was trimmed by 6 bases and the J gene end by 4 bases; junction bases not matched to a gene: 7.

The chain joins TRBV29-1 to TRBJ2-2, with a possible D match to TRBD2 (5 bases). Trimming removed 4 bases from V and 7 bases from J, with 13 bases in between. CDR3 length: 13 amino acids. From germline, CDR1 is SQVTM and CDR2 ANQGSEA. The CDR3 sequence: CSVVSAVNGELFF. Written as DNA, the CDR3 is TGCAGCGTTGTTTCAGCGGTGAACGGGGAGCTGTTTTTT.

In this sample, this clonotype turned up many times. The chain joins TRBV19 to TRBJ2-5; tentatively, D is TRBD2 (6 bases). Germline CDR1 and CDR2: LNHDA and SQIVND (reference sequence). V lost 5 bases to trimming and J lost 2 bases, with 18 bases between them. The CDR3 sequence is 16 residues long. DNA for the CDR3: TGTGCCAGTAGTGCCGTAACTAGCCCGCCGCAAGAGACCCAGTACTTC. Its translation is CASSAVTSPPQETQYF. Drawing the rest from reference TRBV19 and TRBJ2-5, the complete variable domain is DGGITQSPKYLFRKEGQNVTLSCEQNLNHDAMYWYRQDPGQGLRLIYYSQIVNDFQKGDIAEGYSVSREKKESFPLTVTSAQKNPTAFYLCASSAVTSPPQETQYFGPGTRLLVL.

The chain uses TRBV19 and TRBJ2-5; D remains ambiguous. CDR1 is LNHDA, CDR2 SQIVND, per germline (reference sequence). Trimming cost V 3 bases and J 2 bases, with 7 bases left between them. This CDR3 has 13 residues. Here the CDR3 reads CASSMVQQETQYF. The CDR3 nucleotides read TGTGCCAGTAGTATGGTTCAGCAAGAGACCCAGTACTTC.

The genes are TRBV10-3 and TRBJ1-1, with no clear D. With 5 bases removed from V and 0 bases from J, the gap between germline ends came to 13 bases. Germline CDR1 ENHRY, CDR2 SYGVKD. The CDR3 sequence is 15 residues long. DNA of the CDR3: TGTGCCATCAGTAATGGACCGGGGTTGAACACTGAAGCTTTCTTT. Translating gives CAISNGPGLNTEAFF.

The chain employs TRBV20-1 and TRBJ2-3; D remains ambiguous. The V gene lost 0 bases and the J gene lost 0 bases, with 7 bases spanning the gap. The CDR3 sequence is 14 residues long. Germline V lookup: CDR1 DFQATT, CDR2 SNEGSKA (reference sequence). CDR3 sequence: CSARERSSTDTQYF. Written as DNA, the CDR3 is TGCAGTGCTAGAGAGAGATCCAGCACAGATACGCAGTATTTT.

The chain is built from TRBV19 and TRBJ2-1; unclear D gene. The CDR3 has 14 amino acids. Deletions cut 7 bases from V and 3 bases from J, with 13 bases between. Germline CDR1 LNHDA, CDR2 SQIVND (reference sequence). CDR3 sequence (DNA): TGTGCCAGTACTCAAAGCCTGAGCTACAATGAGCAGTTCTTC. It yields the protein CASTQSLSYNEQFF.

This clonotype was recorded many times. CDR3 region: CASSLNMMDGYTF. CDR3 coding DNA: TGTGCCAGCAGCCTTAACATGATGGACGGCTACACCTTC. The chain is built from TRBV9 and TRBJ1-2; D is ambiguous. In germline, CDR1 is SGDLS, CDR2 YYNGEE. CDR3 size: 13 residues. Trimming left V 4 bases short and J 8 bases short, with 15 bases between. The entire variable domain, with the rest obtained from reference TRBV9 and TRBJ1-2, is as follows: DSGVTQTPKHLITATGQRVTLRCSPRSGDLSVYWYQQSLDQGLQFLIQYYNGEERAKGNILERFSAQQFPDLHSELNLSSLELGDSALYFCASSLNMMDGYTFGSGTRLTVV.

As concerns this clonotype: A much larger clone lies a single base off, so this may be a read error. No conserved phenylalanine or tryptophan is present at the end of the CDR3, so a read error is the likely explanation. The chain recombines TRBV6-1 with TRBJ2-3; tentative D call: TRBD2 (7 bases). The CDR3 runs to 14 residues. V shed 7 bases and J shed 2 bases, with 13 bases lying between them. Per the germline V gene, CDR1 is MNHNS and CDR2 is SASEGT. The CDR3 loop reads CASKPGGVTDTQYL. In DNA, the CDR3 is TGTGCCAGCAAGCCGGGGGGCGTCACAGATACGCAGTATCTT.

V gene TRBV5-1 combines with J gene TRBJ2-5; possibly TRBD1 for D (6 bases). This CDR3 region has 14 residues. V lost 1 base and J 0 bases, leaving 7 bases between the germline ends. Germline loops: CDR1 SGHRS, CDR2 YFSETQ. CDR3 nucleotide sequence: TGCGCCAGCAGCTTGACAGGGAACCAAGAGACCCAGTACTTC. Translated, it gives CASSLTGNQETQYF. The entire variable domain, with the rest obtained from reference TRBV5-1 and TRBJ2-5, is as follows: KAGVTQTPRYLIKTRGQQVTLSCSPISGHRSVSWYQQTPGQGLQFLFEYFSETQRNKGNFPGRFSGRQFSNSRSEMNVSTLELGDSALYLCASSLTGNQETQYFGPGTRLLVL.

This clonotype was seen ten or more times. This chain joins TRBV6-1 and TRBJ2-3, with D tentatively TRBD2 (6 bases). Trimming removed 6 bases from V and 0 bases from J, with 13 bases in between. The length of the CDR3 is 15 residues. Germline lookup yields CDR1 MNHNS and CDR2 SASEGT. CDR3 sequence (DNA): TGTGCCAGCAGACCCGGGGGAGGAAGCACAGATACGCAGTATTTT. It is translated as CASRPGGGSTDTQYF.

This clonotype was recorded many times. The J gene is TRBJ2-7, the V gene TRBV29-1; perhaps TRBD2 as D (6 bases). The CDR3 sequence is 13 residues long. CDR1 is SQVTM and CDR2 is ANQGSEA in the germline V gene. The V gene lost 3 bases and the J gene lost 3 bases, with 12 bases spanning the gap. The CDR3 loop is CSVEGGRFYEQYF. In nucleotides, the CDR3 is TGCAGCGTTGAGGGGGGAAGGTTCTACGAGCAGTACTTC.

A word on this clonotype: A read error is possible here, since a much larger clone lies one base away. This is likely a read error, given that the CDR3 carries no conserved phenylalanine or tryptophan at its end. This rearrangement joins TRBV25-1 to TRBJ1-1, with D possibly matching TRBD1 (6 bases). The germline V gene has CDR1 MGHDK and CDR2 SYGVNS. The length of the CDR3 is 16 residues. V was shortened by 2 bases and J by 7 bases, with 20 bases between the two germline ends. CDR3 region: CASSEGGGHKGGEAFS. The CDR3 DNA reads as TGTGCCAGCAGTGAAGGGGGGGGACATAAGGGAGGTGAAGCTTTCTCT.

This clonotype has at least ten counts. The gene calls are TRBV12-5 and TRBJ2-2; D uncertain. Germline CDR1 and CDR2: LGHNT and FRNRAP. This CDR3 region has 12 residues. The germline V and J ends were trimmed by 1 base and 6 bases, with 3 bases remaining between them. The CDR3 loop reads CASGLASGELFF. Written as DNA, the CDR3 is TGTGCTAGTGGTTTGGCTTCCGGGGAGCTGTTTTTT. Using reference TRBV12-5 and TRBJ2-2 for the parts outside the CDR3, the full variable domain is DARVTQTPRHKVTEMGQEVTMRCQPILGHNTVFWYRQTMMQGLELLAYFRNRAPLDDSGMPKDRFSAEMPDATLATLKIQPSEPRDSAVYFCASGLASGELFFGEGSRLTVL.

A few counts support this clonotype. V usage is TRBV11-1 and J usage is TRBJ2-3; 7 nucleotides match TRBD2. CDR3 length: 19 residues. The J segment lost 0 bases and the V segment lost 0 bases, leaving 12 bases of the junction unmatched. Germline loops: CDR1 SGHAT, CDR2 FQDESV (reference sequence). The CDR3, as DNA: TGTGCCAGCAGCTTAGCTAGGCTAGCGGAGCGATCTAGCACAGATACGCAGTATTTT. Its translation: CASSLARLAERSSTDTQYF.

This clonotype was detected a few times. The chain recombines TRBV3-1 with TRBJ1-5; perhaps TRBD1 as D (5 bases). The germline V and J ends were trimmed by 4 bases and 11 bases, with 12 bases remaining between them. This CDR3 spans 12 amino acids. Germline lookup yields CDR1 LGHDT and CDR2 YNNKEL (reference sequence). The CDR3 is CASSPYGGAQHF. The CDR3, as DNA: TGTGCCAGCAGCCCATATGGAGGGGCCCAGCATTTT. Together with reference TRBV3-1 and TRBJ1-5, the CDR3 gives the full variable domain: DTAVSQTPKYLVTQMGNDKSIKCEQNLGHDTMYWYKQDSKKFLKIMFSYNNKELIINETVPNRFSPKSPDKAHLNLHINSLELGDSAVYFCASSPYGGAQHFGDGTRLSIL.

This clonotype was seen just once. This chain links TRBV5-8 with TRBJ2-5; D is unclear. Germline V lookup: CDR1 SGHTS, CDR2 YDEGEE. Trimming removed 0 bases at V and 4 bases at J, with 13 bases between. This CDR3 has 15 amino acids. The CDR3 nucleotides are TGTGCCAGCAGCTTGGTCGTGGTAGCAGCAGAGACCCAGTACTTC. Its protein product is CASSLVVVAAETQYF.

This clonotype was counted many times. This chain connects TRBV20-1 to TRBJ2-1; 10 bases line up with TRBD1. The trim removed 3 bases at V and 7 bases at J, leaving 9 bases unmatched. The germline V gene encodes CDR1 DFQATT and CDR2 SNEGSKA (reference sequence). This CDR3 has 15 amino acids. The CDR3 nucleotides are TGCAGTGCTAGGCGTTGGGACAGGGGCGAAAATGAGCAGTTCTTC. This translates into CSARRWDRGENEQFF.

Comment on this clonotype: One end of the junction does not line up with germline, which may come from a read error. The chain recombines TRBV24-1 with TRBJ2-2; a possible D gene is TRBD2 (6 bases). Germline values: CDR1 KGHDR, CDR2 SFDVKD. This CDR3 has 14 amino acids. The CDR3 region is CATREGSDTGGLFF. The CDR3 DNA is TGTGCCACCAGGGAGGGGTCGGACACCGGGGGGCTGTTTTTT.